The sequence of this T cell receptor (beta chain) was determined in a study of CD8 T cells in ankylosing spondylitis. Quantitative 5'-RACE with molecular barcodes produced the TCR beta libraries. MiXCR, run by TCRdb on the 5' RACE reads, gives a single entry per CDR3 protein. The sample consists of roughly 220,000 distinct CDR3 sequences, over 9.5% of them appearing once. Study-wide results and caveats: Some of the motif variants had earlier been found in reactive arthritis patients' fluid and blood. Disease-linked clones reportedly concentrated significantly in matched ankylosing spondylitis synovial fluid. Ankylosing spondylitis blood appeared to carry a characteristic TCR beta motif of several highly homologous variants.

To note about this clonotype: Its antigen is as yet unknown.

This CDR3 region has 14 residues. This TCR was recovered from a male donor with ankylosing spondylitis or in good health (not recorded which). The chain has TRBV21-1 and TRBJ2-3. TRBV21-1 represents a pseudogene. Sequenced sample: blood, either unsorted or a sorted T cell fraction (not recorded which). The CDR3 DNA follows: TGTGCCAGCAGCCCAAGGTCCGGCACAGATACGCAGTATTTT. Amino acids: CASSPRSGTDTQYF.